The 24 T cell receptor beta chains presented below share a single source sample, sequenced in a study of shared clonotypes between healthy human individuals. The data were produced by immunoSEQ multiplex PCR, yet TCRdb's version contains in-frame clones alone and is incomplete. This sample yields approximately 590,000 clones, of which less than 97% are seen a single time; 0.1% to 0.11% belongs to the top ten. Naive CD8 populations comprised CD45RO-negative cells positively selected for CCR7, excluding terminally differentiated effector memory CD45RA+ cells. Sequenced input: naive CD8+ T cells sorted from blood. These receptors were taken from a woman aged 25 to 39 in good health.

The CDR3 sequence: CASSLSGISQFF. In DNA form, the CDR3 reads TGTGCCAGCAGCCTTAGCGGGATAAGCCAGTTCTTC. The chain joins TRBV7-9 to TRBJ2-1, with TRBD2 matching 8 bases. The CDR3 has 12 residues. V lost 5 bases, J lost 13 bases, and 7 bases stayed unmatched. CDR1 and CDR2 from the germline V gene are SEHNR and FQNEAQ (reference sequence).

The V and J genes are TRBV28 and TRBJ1-1; 8 nucleotides match TRBD1. CDR1 is MDHEN, CDR2 SYDVKM, per germline. This CDR3 is built from 16 residues. Unmatched junction bases numbered 7, after V lost 4 bases and J lost 0 bases. The CDR3 protein is CASSSRQGAMNTEAFF. For the CDR3, the DNA is TGTGCCAGCAGTTCCCGGCAGGGGGCGATGAACACTGAAGCTTTCTTT.

J is TRBJ2-3 and V is TRBV15, with 7 bases that match TRBD1. The CDR3 is 17 residues long. The germline V gene has CDR1 LNHNV and CDR2 YYDKDF (reference sequence). The junction had 7 bases not matched to a gene; V was cut back by 1 base and J by 0 bases. The CDR3, as DNA: TGTGCCACCAGCAGAGCCCCCCGGGACAGCAGCACAGATACGCAGTATTTT. This gives the protein CATSRAPRDSSTDTQYF.

This clone was seen a single time. The DNA of the CDR3 is TGTGCCAGCAGTTTATTCAGGGCCCTGGAGACCCAGTACTTC. It is translated as CASSLFRALETQYF. This chain links TRBV28 with TRBJ2-5; maybe TRBD1 (5 bases). This CDR3 is 14 amino acids long. Between the trimmed V and J ends, which lost 1 base and 5 bases, there was a span of 11 bases. Germline V gene lookup returns CDR1 MDHEN and CDR2 SYDVKM.

Concerning this clone itself: Other nucleotide sequences in the sample specify the same CDR3. The genes are TRBV15 and TRBJ2-5, with 10 bases identical to TRBD1. V was pared by 5 bases and J by 4 bases, with 4 bases of the junction left unmatched. The CDR3 runs to 14 residues. From germline, CDR1 is LNHNV and CDR2 YYDKDF (reference sequence). CDR3 loop: CATSSDRGLETQYF. Written as DNA, the CDR3 is TGTGCCACCAGCTCCGACAGGGGGCTAGAGACCCAGTACTTC.

CDR3 protein: CATTWGTEDYEQYF. The CDR3 coding sequence is TGTGCCACTACTTGGGGGACAGAGGACTACGAGCAGTACTTC. This chain uses TRBV10-3 with TRBJ2-7; 7 bases map to TRBD1. Germline loops: CDR1 ENHRY, CDR2 SYGVKD. There are 14 residues in the CDR3. V lost 10 bases to trimming and J lost 3 bases; unmatched junction nucleotides: 12.

The genes are TRBV6-1 and TRBJ2-3; 8 nucleotides line up with TRBD2. This CDR3 is 16 amino acids long. Germline values: CDR1 MNHNS, CDR2 SASEGT. The J segment lost 2 bases and the V segment lost 4 bases, leaving 8 bases of the junction unmatched. CDR3: CASSVETSAYTDTQYF. The CDR3 DNA reads as TGTGCCAGCAGTGTAGAGACTAGCGCCTACACAGATACGCAGTATTTT.

This sequence joins TRBV4-1 and TRBJ2-1; 7 nucleotides line up with TRBD1. The junction had 8 bases not matched to a gene; V was cut back by 4 bases and J by 5 bases. Germline CDR1 is MGHRA and CDR2 is YSYEKL. The CDR3 covers 15 residues. This CDR3 reads CASSPTGVTHNEQFF. The CDR3 nucleotides are TGCGCCAGCAGCCCAACAGGGGTCACCCACAATGAGCAGTTCTTC.

This rearrangement joins TRBV11-2 to TRBJ2-7; 13 bases fit TRBD2. V was clipped by 1 base and J by 2 bases; unmatched bases: 2. CDR1 SGHAT and CDR2 FQNNGV come from the germline V gene. The CDR3 consists of 16 residues. For the CDR3, the DNA is TGTGCCAGCAGCTTAGCGGGGACTAGCGGGGCCTACGAGCAGTACTTC. It specifies CASSLAGTSGAYEQYF.

This clone was counted a single time. The CDR3, as DNA: TGTGCCAGCAGCTTGGGGACAGCGTTCTACGAGCAGTACTTC. This translates into CASSLGTAFYEQYF. V is TRBV5-4 and J is TRBJ2-7; TRBD1 is a possible D gene (6 bases). The CDR3 runs 14 residues. Trimming pared 0 bases from V and 3 bases from J, leaving 10 bases between. Germline CDR1 SGHNT, CDR2 YYREEE (reference sequence).

The J gene is TRBJ2-7, the V gene TRBV28; TRBD2 matches at 11 bases. This CDR3 spans 14 amino acids. The V and J ends lost 7 bases and 1 base, in that order; junction bases with no gene match: 3. Germline V CDR1 and CDR2: MDHEN, SYDVKM. DNA for the CDR3: TGTGCCAGCAACCTAGCGGGAGGATCCTACGAGCAGTACTTC. It translates to CASNLAGGSYEQYF.

The rearrangement joins TRBV5-1 to TRBJ2-7; D call uncertain. CDR3 length: 12 residues. Germline-derived CDR1 and CDR2 are SGHRS and YFSETQ. The germline V and J ends were trimmed by 5 bases and 7 bases, with 13 bases remaining between them. The CDR3 nucleotides are TGCGCCAGCAGGGGCAGGACGGAGGAGCAGTACTTC. This gives the protein CASRGRTEEQYF. Using reference TRBV5-1 and TRBJ2-7 for the parts outside the CDR3, the full variable domain is KAGVTQTPRYLIKTRGQQVTLSCSPISGHRSVSWYQQTPGQGLQFLFEYFSETQRNKGNFPGRFSGRQFSNSRSEMNVSTLELGDSALYLCASRGRTEEQYFGPGTRLTVT.

The chain couples TRBV6-1 to TRBJ1-2; D gene uncertain. CDR1 and CDR2 (germline): MNHNS, SASEGT. The ends were cut back, 8 bases at V and 0 bases at J, with 13 bases in the middle. The CDR3 runs 14 residues. The CDR3 is CASLYMITNYGYTF. The CDR3 DNA is TGTGCCAGCCTCTACATGATCACTAACTATGGCTACACCTTC.

V and J are TRBV9 and TRBJ1-1; TRBD1 matches at 7 bases. Germline V gives CDR1 SGDLS, CDR2 YYNGEE. The CDR3 length is 15 residues. The V gene end was trimmed by 3 bases and the J gene end by 0 bases; junction bases not matched to a gene: 5. The CDR3 spells CASSEGAGLNTEAFF. The CDR3 bases are TGTGCCAGCAGCGAGGGGGCAGGACTGAACACTGAAGCTTTCTTT.

This clone was counted a single time. The V and J genes are TRBV28 and TRBJ1-6, with a possible D match to TRBD1 (6 bases). V was pared by 4 bases and J by 9 bases, with 13 bases between. The CDR3 has 14 residues. Germline V lookup: CDR1 MDHEN, CDR2 SYDVKM. This chain's CDR3 is CASSSLRGGSPLHF. The CDR3 nucleotides read TGTGCCAGCAGTTCCCTCAGGGGAGGTTCACCCCTCCACTTT.

The chain carries TRBV6-8 and TRBJ2-7; 8 nucleotides align to TRBD1. The junction had 8 bases not matched to a gene; V was cut back by 5 bases and J by 2 bases. From germline, CDR1 is MNHGY and CDR2 SAAAGT. This CDR3 has 15 amino acids. The CDR3 loop reads CASSESPDRAYEQYF. CDR3 bases: TGTGCCAGCAGTGAATCCCCGGACAGGGCCTACGAGCAGTACTTC.

The rearrangement uses TRBV27 and TRBJ2-7, with 14 bases fitting TRBD2. Germline V gene sequence: CDR1 MNHEY, CDR2 SMNVEV (reference sequence). The CDR3 is made up of 16 amino acids. J gave up 5 bases and V 5 bases, and 8 bases lay outside the gene matches. The CDR3 protein is CASSLPGLAGVDEQYF. CDR3 bases: TGTGCCAGCAGTCTGCCGGGACTAGCGGGAGTAGACGAGCAGTACTTC.

The rearrangement links TRBV29-1 to TRBJ1-2, with no clear D. Germline V gene sequence: CDR1 SQVTM, CDR2 ANQGSEA. The CDR3 loop spans 13 amino acids. V was shortened by 5 bases and J by 3 bases, with 13 bases between the two germline ends. CDR3 coding DNA: TGCAGCGTTCGGTTAGAGGCCCACTATGGCTACACCTTC. Translated: CSVRLEAHYGYTF.

The chain has TRBV4-1 and TRBJ2-3; TRBD2 matches at 8 bases. CDR3 length equals 15 residues. Germline CDR1 and CDR2: MGHRA and YSYEKL. V was pared by 6 bases and J by 6 bases, with 11 bases of the junction left unmatched. CDR3 sequence reads: CASSQLAAMADTQYF. The CDR3 DNA reads TGCGCCAGCAGTCAACTAGCGGCAATGGCGGATACGCAGTATTTT.

The chain recombines TRBV10-1 with TRBJ1-5; no clear D. Looked up from germline, CDR1 is WNHNN and CDR2 is SYGVQD (reference sequence). Trimming cost V 3 bases and J 2 bases, with 11 bases left between them. The CDR3 contains 15 residues. The CDR3 protein is CASSESGRGNQPQHF. The CDR3 DNA is TGCGCCAGCAGTGAATCGGGAAGGGGCAATCAGCCCCAGCATTTT.

The chain combines TRBV7-8 with TRBJ2-4; D unclear. Germline values: CDR1 SGHVS, CDR2 FQNEAQ. The ends were cut back, 5 bases at V and 0 bases at J, with 17 bases in the middle. This CDR3 has 17 amino acids. CDR3 protein: CASSARRVGIAKNIQYF. CDR3 sequence (DNA): TGTGCCAGCAGCGCCCGCCGGGTAGGGATAGCCAAAAACATTCAGTACTTC.

This clone is a singleton in its sample. The J gene is TRBJ2-5, the V gene TRBV5-1; 11 positions agree with TRBD1. V lost 2 bases, J lost 4 bases, and 10 bases stayed unmatched. CDR1 and CDR2 from the germline V gene are SGHRS and YFSETQ. This CDR3 spans 17 amino acids. This CDR3 is CASSLSGGQGAAETQYF. Written as DNA, the CDR3 is TGCGCCAGCAGCTTATCCGGCGGACAGGGGGCTGCAGAGACCCAGTACTTC. Full variable domain (outside the CDR3, taken from reference TRBV5-1 and TRBJ2-5): KAGVTQTPRYLIKTRGQQVTLSCSPISGHRSVSWYQQTPGQGLQFLFEYFSETQRNKGNFPGRFSGRQFSNSRSEMNVSTLELGDSALYLCASSLSGGQGAAETQYFGPGTRLLVL.

The J gene is TRBJ2-7, the V gene TRBV5-6; no clear D gene. V was shortened by 3 bases and J by 1 base, with 20 bases between the two germline ends. In germline, CDR1 is SGHDT, CDR2 YYEEEE. This CDR3 has 17 residues. The CDR3 spells CASSSASARGSSYEQYF. In DNA form, the CDR3 reads TGTGCCAGCAGCTCGGCGTCGGCCCGTGGGTCTTCCTACGAGCAGTACTTC.

Notes on this clone: Distinct nucleotide sequences in the sample also encode this CDR3. The genes are TRBV28 and TRBJ1-1, with 7 bases aligning to TRBD1. This CDR3 has 13 amino acids. Germline V gene sequence: CDR1 MDHEN, CDR2 SYDVKM. With V trimmed by 6 bases and J by 1 base, 2 bases remained unmatched. CDR3 nucleotides: TGTGCCAGCAGAAGGACAGGGAACACTGAAGCTTTCTTT. Translation: CASRRTGNTEAFF.